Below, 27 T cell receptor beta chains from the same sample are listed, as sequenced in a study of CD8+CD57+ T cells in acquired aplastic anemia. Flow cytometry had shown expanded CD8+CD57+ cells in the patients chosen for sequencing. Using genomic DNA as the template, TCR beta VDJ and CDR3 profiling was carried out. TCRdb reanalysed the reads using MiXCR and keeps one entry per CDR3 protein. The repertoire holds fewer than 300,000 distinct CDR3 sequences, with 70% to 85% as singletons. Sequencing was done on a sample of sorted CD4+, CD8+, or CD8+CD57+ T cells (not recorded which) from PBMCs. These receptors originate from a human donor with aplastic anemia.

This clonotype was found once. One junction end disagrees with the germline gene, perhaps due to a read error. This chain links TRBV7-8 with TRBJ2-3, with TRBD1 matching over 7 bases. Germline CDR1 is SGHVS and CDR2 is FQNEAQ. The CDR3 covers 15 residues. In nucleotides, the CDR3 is TGTGCCAGCAGCTTAGCGGGACAGAGCACAAATACGCAGTATTTT. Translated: CASSLAGQSTNTQYF.

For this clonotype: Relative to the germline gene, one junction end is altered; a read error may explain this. The CDR3 sequence is CASSLAGADNQQF. The CDR3 region has the DNA TGTGCCAGCAGCTTAGCGGGAGCAGATAATCAGCAGTTT. The genes are TRBV7-8 and TRBJ2-3; possibly TRBD2 for D (5 bases). CDR1 is SGHVS and CDR2 is FQNEAQ in the germline V gene. The CDR3 is 13 amino acids.

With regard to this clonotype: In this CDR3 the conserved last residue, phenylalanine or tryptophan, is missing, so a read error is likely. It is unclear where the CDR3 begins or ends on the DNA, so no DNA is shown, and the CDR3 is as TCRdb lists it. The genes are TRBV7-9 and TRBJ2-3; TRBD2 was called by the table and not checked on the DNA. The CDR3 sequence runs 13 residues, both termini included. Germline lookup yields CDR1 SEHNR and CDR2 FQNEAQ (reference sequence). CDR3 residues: CASSLGRSGRSDL.

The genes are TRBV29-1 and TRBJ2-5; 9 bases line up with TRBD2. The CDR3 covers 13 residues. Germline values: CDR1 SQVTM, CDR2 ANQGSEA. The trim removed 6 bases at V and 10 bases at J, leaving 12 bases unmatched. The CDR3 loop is CSVLGGGGDDQYF. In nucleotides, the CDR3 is TGCAGCGTCCTTGGCGGGGGGGGCGACGACCAGTACTTC.

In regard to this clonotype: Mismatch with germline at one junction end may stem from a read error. CDR3 sequence reads: CASSLVAGNEQFF. In DNA, the CDR3 is TGTGCCAGCAGCTTAGTAGCGGGAAATGAGCAGTTTTTC. V usage is TRBV7-9 and J usage is TRBJ2-1; 8 bases match TRBD2. There are 13 residues in the CDR3. Per germline, CDR1 SEHNR and CDR2 FQNEAQ (reference sequence).

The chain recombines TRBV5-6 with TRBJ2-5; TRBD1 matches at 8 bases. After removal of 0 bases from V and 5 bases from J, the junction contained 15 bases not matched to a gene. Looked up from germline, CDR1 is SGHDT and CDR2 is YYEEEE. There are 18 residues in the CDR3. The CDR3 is CASSLEGRGPTLRETQYF. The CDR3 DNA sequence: TGTGCCAGCAGCTTGGAGGGCAGGGGGCCCACACTAAGGGAGACCCAGTACTTC.

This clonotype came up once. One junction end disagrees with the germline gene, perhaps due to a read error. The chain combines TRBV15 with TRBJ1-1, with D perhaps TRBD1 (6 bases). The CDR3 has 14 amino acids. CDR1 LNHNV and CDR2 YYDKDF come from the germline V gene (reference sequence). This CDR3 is CASSRGGEKETDFF. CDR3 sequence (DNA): TGTGCCAGCAGCAGGGGCGGAGAGAAAGAGACAGATTTCTTC.

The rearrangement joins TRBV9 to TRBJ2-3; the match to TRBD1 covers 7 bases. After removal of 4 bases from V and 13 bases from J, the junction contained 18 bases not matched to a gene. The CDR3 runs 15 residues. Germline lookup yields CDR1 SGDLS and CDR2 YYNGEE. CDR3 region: CASSLGGGNGQDEYF. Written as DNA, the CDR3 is TGTGCCAGCAGCCTAGGGGGCGGAAACGGTCAGGATGAGTATTTT.

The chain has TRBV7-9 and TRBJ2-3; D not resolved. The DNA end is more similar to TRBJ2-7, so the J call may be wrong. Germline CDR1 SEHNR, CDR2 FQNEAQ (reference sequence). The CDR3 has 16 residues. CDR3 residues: CASSLQTRDRSDAQYF. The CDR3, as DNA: TGTGCCAGCAGCCTTCAGACAAGGGATCGCAGCGATGCGCAGTACTTC.

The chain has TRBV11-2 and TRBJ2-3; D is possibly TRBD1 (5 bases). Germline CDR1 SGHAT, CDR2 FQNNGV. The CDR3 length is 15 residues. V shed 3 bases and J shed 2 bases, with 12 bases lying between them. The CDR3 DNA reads TGTGCCAGCAGCTTGGACACCCACTACACAGATACGCAGTATTTT. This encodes CASSLDTHYTDTQYF.

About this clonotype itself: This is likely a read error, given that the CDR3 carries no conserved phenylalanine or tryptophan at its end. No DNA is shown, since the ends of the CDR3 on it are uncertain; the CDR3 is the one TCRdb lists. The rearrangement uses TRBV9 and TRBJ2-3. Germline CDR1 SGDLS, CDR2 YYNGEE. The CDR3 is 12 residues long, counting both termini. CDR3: CASSVGSDTEYL.

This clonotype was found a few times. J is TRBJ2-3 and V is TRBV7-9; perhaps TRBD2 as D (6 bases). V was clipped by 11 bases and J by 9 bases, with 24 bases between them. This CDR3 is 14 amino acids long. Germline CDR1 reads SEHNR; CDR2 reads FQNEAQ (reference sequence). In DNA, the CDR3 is TGTGCCTACGAGTTAGCGGCGTACCAAGAGACGCAGTATTTT. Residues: CAYELAAYQETQYF.

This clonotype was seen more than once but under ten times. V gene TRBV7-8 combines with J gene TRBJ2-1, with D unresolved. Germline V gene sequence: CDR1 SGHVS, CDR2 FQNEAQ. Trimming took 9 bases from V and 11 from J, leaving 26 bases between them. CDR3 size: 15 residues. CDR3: CASSLARGPYNQQFF. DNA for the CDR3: TGTGCCAGTAGTTTAGCTAGAGGTCCCTATAATCAGCAGTTCTTC.

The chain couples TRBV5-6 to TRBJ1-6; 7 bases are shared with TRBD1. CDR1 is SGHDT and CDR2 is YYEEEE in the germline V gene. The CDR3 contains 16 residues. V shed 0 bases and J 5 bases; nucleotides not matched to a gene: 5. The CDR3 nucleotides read TGTGCCAGCAGCTTGGGGGAGGGGGCCAATAATTCACCCCTCCACTTT. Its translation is CASSLGEGANNSPLHF. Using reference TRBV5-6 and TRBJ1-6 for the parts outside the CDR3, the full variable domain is DAGVTQSPTHLIKTRGQQVTLRCSPKSGHDTVSWYQQALGQGPQFIFQYYEEEERQRGNFPDRFSGHQFPNYSSELNVNALLLGDSALYLCASSLGEGANNSPLHFGNGTRLTVT.

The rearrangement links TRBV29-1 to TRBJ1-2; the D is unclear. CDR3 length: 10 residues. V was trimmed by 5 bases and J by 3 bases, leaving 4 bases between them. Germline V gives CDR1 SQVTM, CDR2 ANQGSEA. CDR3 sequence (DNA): TGCAGCGTTTCCGACTATGGCTACACCTTC. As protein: CSVSDYGYTF. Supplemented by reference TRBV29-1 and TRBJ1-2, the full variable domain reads SAVISQKPSRDICQRGTSLTIQCQVDSQVTMMFWYRQQPGQSLTLIATANQGSEATYESGFVIDKFPISRPNLTFSTLTVSNMSPEDSSIYLCSVSDYGYTFGSGTRLTVV.

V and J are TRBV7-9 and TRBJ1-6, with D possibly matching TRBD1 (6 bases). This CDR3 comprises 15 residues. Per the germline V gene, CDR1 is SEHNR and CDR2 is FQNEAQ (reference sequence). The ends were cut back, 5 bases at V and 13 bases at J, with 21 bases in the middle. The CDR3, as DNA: TGTGCCAGCAGCAGAGAGAGGGGGATGAGTTCGCCCCTCCACTTT. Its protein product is CASSRERGMSSPLHF.

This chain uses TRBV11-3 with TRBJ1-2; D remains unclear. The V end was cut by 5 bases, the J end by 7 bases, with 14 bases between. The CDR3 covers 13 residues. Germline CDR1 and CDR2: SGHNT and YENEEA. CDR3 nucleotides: TGTGCCAGCAGCCGAGAGCGGGCACTTGGCTACACCTTC. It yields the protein CASSRERALGYTF.

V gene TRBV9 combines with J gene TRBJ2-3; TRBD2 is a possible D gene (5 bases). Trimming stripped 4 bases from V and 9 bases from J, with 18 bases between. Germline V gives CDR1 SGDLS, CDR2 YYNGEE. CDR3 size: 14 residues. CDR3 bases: TGTGCCAGCAGCCCCGCCGTGGACTCCTACACGCAGTATTTT. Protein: CASSPAVDSYTQYF.

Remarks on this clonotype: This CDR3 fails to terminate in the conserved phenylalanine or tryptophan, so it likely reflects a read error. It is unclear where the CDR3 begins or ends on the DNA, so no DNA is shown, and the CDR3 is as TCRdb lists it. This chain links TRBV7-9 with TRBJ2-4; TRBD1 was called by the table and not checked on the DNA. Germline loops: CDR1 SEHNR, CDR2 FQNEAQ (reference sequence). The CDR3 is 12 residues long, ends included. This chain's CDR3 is CASGVALTGNTD.

CDR3 sequence: CASSLHSNQPFF. Written as DNA, the CDR3 is TGCGCCAGCAGTTTACATAGCAATCAGCCGTTCTTC. The chain carries TRBV5-1 and TRBJ2-1, with D unclear. Germline V CDR1 and CDR2: SGHRS, YFSETQ. The CDR3 totals 12 residues. V was trimmed by 5 bases and J by 15 bases, leaving 18 bases between them.

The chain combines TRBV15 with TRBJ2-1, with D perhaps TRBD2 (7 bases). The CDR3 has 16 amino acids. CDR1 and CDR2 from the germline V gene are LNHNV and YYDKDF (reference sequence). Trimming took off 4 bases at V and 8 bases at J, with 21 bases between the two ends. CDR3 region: CATSIQSNGGHDEQFF. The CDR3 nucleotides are TGTGCCACCAGCATTCAAAGTAACGGGGGGCACGATGAGCAGTTCTTC.

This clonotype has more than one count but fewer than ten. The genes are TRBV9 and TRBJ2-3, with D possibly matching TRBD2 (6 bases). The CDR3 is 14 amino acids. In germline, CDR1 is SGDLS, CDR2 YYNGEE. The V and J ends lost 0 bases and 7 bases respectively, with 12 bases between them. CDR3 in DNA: TGTGCCAGCAGCGTAGGGGGAGGTCCGCATACGCAGTATTTT. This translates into CASSVGGGPHTQYF.

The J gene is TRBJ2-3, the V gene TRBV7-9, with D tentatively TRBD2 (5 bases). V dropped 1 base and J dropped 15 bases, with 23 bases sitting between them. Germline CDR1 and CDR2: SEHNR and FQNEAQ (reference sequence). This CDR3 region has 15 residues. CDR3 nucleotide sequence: TGTGCCAGCAGCTTAGTACCCGGGGAGCTGTTTATTGAATATTTT. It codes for CASSLVPGELFIEYF.

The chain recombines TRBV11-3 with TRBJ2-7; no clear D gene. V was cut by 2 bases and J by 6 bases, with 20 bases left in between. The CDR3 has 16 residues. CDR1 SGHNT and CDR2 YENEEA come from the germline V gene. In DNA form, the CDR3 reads TGTGCCAGCAGCTTATCAGGAGAGGCGAACCTGGCCGAGCAGTACGTC. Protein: CASSLSGEANLAEQYV.

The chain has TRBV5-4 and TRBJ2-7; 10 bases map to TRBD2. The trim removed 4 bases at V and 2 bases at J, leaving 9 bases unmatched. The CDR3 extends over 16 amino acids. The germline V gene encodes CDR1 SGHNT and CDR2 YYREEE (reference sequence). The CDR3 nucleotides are TGTGCCAGCAGCGTTACTAGCGGGGAAGTCGCCTACGAGCAGTACGTC. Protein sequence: CASSVTSGEVAYEQYV.

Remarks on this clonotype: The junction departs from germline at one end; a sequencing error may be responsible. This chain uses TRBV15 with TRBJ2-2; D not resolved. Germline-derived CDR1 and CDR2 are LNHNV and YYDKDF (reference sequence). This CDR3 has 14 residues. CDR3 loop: CASSLGSEHETLYF. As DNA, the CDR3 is TGTGCCAGCAGTCTAGGCAGCGAGCACGAGACCCTGTACTTT.

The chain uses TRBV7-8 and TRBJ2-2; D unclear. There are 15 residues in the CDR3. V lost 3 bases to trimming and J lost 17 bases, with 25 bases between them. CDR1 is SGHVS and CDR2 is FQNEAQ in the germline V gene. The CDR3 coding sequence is TGTGCCAGCAGCTTTCTTCCAGGCAACACAGCGCTTTCCTTTTTT. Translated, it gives CASSFLPGNTALSFF.